This paragraph covers one T cell receptor beta chain sequence. This clonotype was seen only a few times. Its antigen is not yet known. No base quality values were provided; no much bigger clone lies one nucleotide off. The data are from a study of HIV-infected patients and healthy controls (dated by TCRdb to between 2012 and 2015). The receptor library was made with 5' RACE. For sequencing, an Illumina MiSeq was employed. Using fastp at Q25 and MiXCR, TCRdb reprocessed the public reads and kept productive beta chains. A single entry per CDR3 protein holds the most common genes and DNA from its merged rows. This sample gives about 64,000 distinct CDR3 sequences in total; around 21% of them show up just once. The top ten clones comprise around 1.4% of the sample. Based on the germline V gene (reference sequence), the CDR1 and CDR2 sequences are GTSNPN and SVGIG. Inclusive of the bounding cysteine and phenylalanine, the CDR3 is 14 residues long. Only the CDR3 portion is preserved as DNA: 42 bases, with reading frame beginning at the first base. V is reduced by 1 base and J by 3 bases, leaving a spacing of 7 bases between them.

Sequencing was carried out using CD4+ T cells from blood. The clonotype comes from a human donor in good health. The chain is encoded by TRBV30 joined to TRBJ2-6; the D gene could be either TRBD1 or TRBD2, each agreeing at 5 bases. The nucleotide sequence is TGTGCCTGGAGTGGAGGGGTTGGGGCCAACGTCCTGACTTTC. It is translated as CAWSGGVGANVLTF.